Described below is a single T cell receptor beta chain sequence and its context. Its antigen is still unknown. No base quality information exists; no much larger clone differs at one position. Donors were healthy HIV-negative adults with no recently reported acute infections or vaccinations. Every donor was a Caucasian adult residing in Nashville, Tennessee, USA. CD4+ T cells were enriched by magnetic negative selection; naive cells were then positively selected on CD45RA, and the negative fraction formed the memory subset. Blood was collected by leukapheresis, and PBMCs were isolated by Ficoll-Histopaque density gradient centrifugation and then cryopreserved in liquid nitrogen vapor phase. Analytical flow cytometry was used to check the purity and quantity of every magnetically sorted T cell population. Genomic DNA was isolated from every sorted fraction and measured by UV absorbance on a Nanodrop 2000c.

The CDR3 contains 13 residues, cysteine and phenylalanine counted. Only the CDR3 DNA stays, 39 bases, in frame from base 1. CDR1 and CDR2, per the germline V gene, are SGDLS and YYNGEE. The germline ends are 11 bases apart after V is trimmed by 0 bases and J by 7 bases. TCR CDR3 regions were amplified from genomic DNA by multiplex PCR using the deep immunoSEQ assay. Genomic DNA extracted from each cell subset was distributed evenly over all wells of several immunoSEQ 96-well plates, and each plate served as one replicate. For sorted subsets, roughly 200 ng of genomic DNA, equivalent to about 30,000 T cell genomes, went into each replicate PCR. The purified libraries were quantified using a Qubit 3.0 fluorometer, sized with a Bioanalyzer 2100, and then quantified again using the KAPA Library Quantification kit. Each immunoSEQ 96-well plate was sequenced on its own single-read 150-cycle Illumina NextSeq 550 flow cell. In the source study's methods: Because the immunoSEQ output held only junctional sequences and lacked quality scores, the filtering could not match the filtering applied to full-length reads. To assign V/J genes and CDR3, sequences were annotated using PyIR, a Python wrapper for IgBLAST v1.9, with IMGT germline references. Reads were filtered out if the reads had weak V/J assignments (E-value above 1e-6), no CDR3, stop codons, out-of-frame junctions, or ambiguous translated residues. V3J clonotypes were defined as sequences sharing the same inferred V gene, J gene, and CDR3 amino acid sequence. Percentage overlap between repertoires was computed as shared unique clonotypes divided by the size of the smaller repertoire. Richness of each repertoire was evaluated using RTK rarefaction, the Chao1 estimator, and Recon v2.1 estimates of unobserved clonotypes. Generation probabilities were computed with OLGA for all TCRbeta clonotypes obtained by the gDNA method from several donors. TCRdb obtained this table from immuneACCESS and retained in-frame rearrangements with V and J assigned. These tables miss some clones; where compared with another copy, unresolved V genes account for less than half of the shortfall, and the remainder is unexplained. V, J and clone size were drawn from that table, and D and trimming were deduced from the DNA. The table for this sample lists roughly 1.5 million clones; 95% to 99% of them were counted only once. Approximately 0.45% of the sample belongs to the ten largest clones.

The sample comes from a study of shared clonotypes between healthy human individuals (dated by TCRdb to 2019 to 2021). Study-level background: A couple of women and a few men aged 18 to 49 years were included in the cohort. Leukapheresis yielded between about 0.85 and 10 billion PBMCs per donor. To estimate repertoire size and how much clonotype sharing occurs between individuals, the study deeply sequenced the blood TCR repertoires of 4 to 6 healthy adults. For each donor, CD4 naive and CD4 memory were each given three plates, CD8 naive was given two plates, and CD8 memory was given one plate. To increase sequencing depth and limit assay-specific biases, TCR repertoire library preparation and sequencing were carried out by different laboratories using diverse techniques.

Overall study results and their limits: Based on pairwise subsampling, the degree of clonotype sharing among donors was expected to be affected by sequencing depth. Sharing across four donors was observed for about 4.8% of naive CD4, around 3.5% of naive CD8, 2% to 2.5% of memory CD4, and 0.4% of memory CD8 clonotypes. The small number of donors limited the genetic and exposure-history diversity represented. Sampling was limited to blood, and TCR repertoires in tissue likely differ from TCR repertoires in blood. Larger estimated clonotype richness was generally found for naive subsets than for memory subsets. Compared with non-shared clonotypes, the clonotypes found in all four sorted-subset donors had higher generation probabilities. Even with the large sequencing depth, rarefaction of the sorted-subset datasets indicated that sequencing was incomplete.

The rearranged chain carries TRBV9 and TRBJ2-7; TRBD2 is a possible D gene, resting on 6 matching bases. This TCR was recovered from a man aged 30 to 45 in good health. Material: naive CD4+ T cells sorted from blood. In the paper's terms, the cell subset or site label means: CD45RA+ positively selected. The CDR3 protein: CASSVDPGAEQYF. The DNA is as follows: TGTGCCAGCAGCGTAGATCCGGGAGCGGAGCAGTACTTC. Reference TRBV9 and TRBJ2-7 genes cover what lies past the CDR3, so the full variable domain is DSGVTQTPKHLITATGQRVTLRCSPRSGDLSVYWYQQSLDQGLQFLIQYYNGEERAKGNILERFSAQQFPDLHSELNLSSLELGDSALYFCASSVDPGAEQYFGPGTRLTVT.